These T cell receptor beta chains were read from a single sample in a study of T cells in Graves' hyperthyroidism and ophthalmopathy. TCRdb independently ran MiXCR on the multiplex PCR reads; one entry per CDR3 protein. The table includes about 500,000 distinct CDR3 sequences, about a sixth detected once. Sample: blood. Source of these receptors: a woman between 18 and 29 years old with Graves' ophthalmopathy. The CDR3 runs from the conserved cysteine through the conserved F or W. The D gene is left open where the match is weak. Size values are once, few and many counts, or a class for expanded clones, and some rows have none.

CASGQGHQPQHF	TGCGCCAGCGGACAGGGGCATCAGCCCCAGCATTTT	TRBD1	few	TRBJ1-5	TRBV4-1
CASSHLGSSGSTDTQYF	TGTGCCAGCAGTCACCTGGGGTCTAGCGGGAGCACAGATACGCAGTATTTT	TRBD2	NA	TRBJ2-3	TRBV27
CSARVPSGGAHEQYF	TGCAGTGCTAGAGTTCCTAGCGGTGGGGCCCACGAGCAGTACTTC	TRBD2	many	TRBJ2-7	TRBV20-1
CASSFLGVKEGYTF	TGTGCCAGCAGTTTCCTCGGGGTGAAGGAGGGCTACACCTTC	NA	NA	TRBJ1-2	TRBV28
CASSPTGATSGNTIYF	TGTGCCAGCAGTCCCACAGGGGCGACCTCTGGAAACACCATATATTTT	TRBD1	NA	TRBJ1-3	TRBV6-1
CASSSPLAGLNTEAFF	TGTGCCAGTAGTAGTCCCCTGGCAGGCTTGAACACTGAAGCTTTCTTT	NA	NA	TRBJ1-1	TRBV19
CASSQATSGGPEQYF	TGCGCCAGCAGCCAAGCAACTAGCGGGGGGCCAGAGCAGTACTTC	TRBD2	NA	TRBJ2-7	TRBV4-1
CASSASPGTNEKLFF	TGTGCCAGCAGCGCGAGCCCGGGCACTAATGAAAAACTGTTTTTT	NA	many	TRBJ1-4	TRBV11-2
CASSQVRGPRNEKLFF	TGCGCCAGCAGCCAAGTTCGGGGGCCTAGGAATGAAAAACTGTTTTTT	NA	few	TRBJ1-4	TRBV4-1
CSASLKEAIGTFGPQHF	TGCAGTGCTAGCCTTAAGGAAGCGATAGGCACATTTGGGCCCCAGCATTTT	NA	NA	TRBJ1-5	TRBV20-1
CASSYSRQMNTEAFF	TGTGCCAGCAGTTACTCGCGGCAAATGAACACTGAAGCTTTCTTT	NA	many	TRBJ1-1	TRBV6-5
CASRKQGTNYGYTF	TGTGCCAGCAGGAAACAGGGCACTAACTATGGCTACACCTTC	NA	NA	TRBJ1-2	TRBV6-1
CASNEGDKQGLAFF	TGTGCCAGCAACGAAGGGGACAAACAGGGCTTAGCTTTCTTT	NA	many	TRBJ1-1	TRBV28
CSSRYQEPYNEQFF	TGCAGTTCCAGATACCAAGAGCCTTACAATGAGCAGTTCTTC	NA	few	TRBJ2-1	TRBV20-1